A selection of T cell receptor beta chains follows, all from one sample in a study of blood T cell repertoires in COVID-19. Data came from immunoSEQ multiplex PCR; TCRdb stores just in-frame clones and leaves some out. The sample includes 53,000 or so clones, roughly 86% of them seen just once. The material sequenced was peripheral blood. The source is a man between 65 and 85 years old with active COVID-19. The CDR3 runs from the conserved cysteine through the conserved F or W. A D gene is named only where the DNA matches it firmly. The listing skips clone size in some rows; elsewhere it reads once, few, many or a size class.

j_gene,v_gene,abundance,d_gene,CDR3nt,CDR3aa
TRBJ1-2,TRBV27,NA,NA,TGTGCCAGCAAAGCCGGGGGAGCATATGGCTACACCTTC,CASKAGGAYGYTF
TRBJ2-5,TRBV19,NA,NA,TGTGCCAGTAGTCCGCAACAGGTACAAGAGACCCAGTACTTC,CASSPQQVQETQYF
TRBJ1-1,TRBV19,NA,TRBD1,TGTGCCAGTGTGCCGGGACAGGGGGCTGGTGAAGCTTTCTTT,CASVPGQGAGEAFF
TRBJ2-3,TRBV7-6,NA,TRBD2,TGTGCCAGCAGCCCGCGCCCCGGGACTAGCGGATCTAGCACAGATACGCAGTATTTT,CASSPRPGTSGSSTDTQYF
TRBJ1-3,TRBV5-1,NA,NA,TGCGCCAGCAGCCCGGCCGGGACTTCTGGAAACACCATATATTTT,CASSPAGTSGNTIYF
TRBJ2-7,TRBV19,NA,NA,TGTGCCAGTAGTATAGTTGGGCAGAGATCCTACGAGCAGTACTTC,CASSIVGQRSYEQYF
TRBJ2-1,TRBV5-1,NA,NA,TGCGCCAGCAGCCCGAGACGGCAGGGGAGTGGCGAGCAGTTCTTC,CASSPRRQGSGEQFF
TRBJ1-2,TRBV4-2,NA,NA,TGTGCCAGCGGGAGGGATGGCTACACCTTC,CASGRDGYTF
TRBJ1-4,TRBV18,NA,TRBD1,TGTGCCAGCTCACCTAACAGGGGGTATGGTGAAAAACTGTTTTTT,CASSPNRGYGEKLFF
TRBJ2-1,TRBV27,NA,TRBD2,TGTGCCAGCAGTCCGAGGGGGCGGGGGGGCAATGAGCAGTTCTTC,CASSPRGRGGNEQFF
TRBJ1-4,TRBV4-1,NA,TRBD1,TGCGCCAGCAGAGAGCAGGGGGCGGTTGAAAAACTGTTTTTT,CASREQGAVEKLFF
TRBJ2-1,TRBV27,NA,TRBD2,TGTGCCAGCAGTCCCGAACTAGCGGGGGGGTGGGATGAGCAGTTCTTC,CASSPELAGGWDEQFF
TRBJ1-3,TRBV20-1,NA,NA,TGCAGTGCTAGTAGCTCAAATGCCGGAAACACCATATATTTT,CSASSSNAGNTIYF
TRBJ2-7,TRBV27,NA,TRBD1,TGTGCCAGCAGTGTCGGGACAGGGTTCTACGAGCAGTACTTC,CASSVGTGFYEQYF
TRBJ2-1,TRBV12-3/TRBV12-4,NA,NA,TGTGCCAGCAGGACAATCGACAATGAGCAGTTCTTC,CASRTIDNEQFF
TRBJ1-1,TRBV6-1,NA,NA,TGTGCCAGCAGTGAAACGGGCACTGAAGCTTTCTTT,CASSETGTEAFF
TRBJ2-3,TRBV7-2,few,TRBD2,TGTGCCAGCAGCTTAAAGTCCCTAGCGGGTAGCACAGATACGCAGTATTTT,CASSLKSLAGSTDTQYF
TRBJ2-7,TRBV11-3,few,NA,TGTGCCAGCAGCTTAGTCAGGGGCCACGAGCAGTACTTC,CASSLVRGHEQYF
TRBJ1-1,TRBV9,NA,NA,TGTGCCAGCAGCCTGACACCGACGAACACTGAAGCTTTCTTT,CASSLTPTNTEAFF
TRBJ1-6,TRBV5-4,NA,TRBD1,TGTGCCAGCAGCTTGGTTACAGGGGGCGTTTCACCCCTCCACTTT,CASSLVTGGVSPLHF
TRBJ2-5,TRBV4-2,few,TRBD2,TGTGCCAGCAGCCAAGAACTAGCGGGGGACCAAGAGACCCAGTACTTC,CASSQELAGDQETQYF
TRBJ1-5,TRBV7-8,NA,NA,TGTGCCAGCGGACGGGGACACTCCATGGATAGCAATCAGCCCCAGCATTTT,CASGRGHSMDSNQPQHF
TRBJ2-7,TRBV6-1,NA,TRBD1,TGTGCCAGCAGTGAAGTGTGGGGACAGGGCAACGAGCAGTACTTC,CASSEVWGQGNEQYF
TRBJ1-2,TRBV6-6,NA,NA,TGTGCCAGCAGTCAGATAGACAGTCTTGGCTACACCTTC,CASSQIDSLGYTF
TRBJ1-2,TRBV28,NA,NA,TGTGCCAGCAGCTCTCCGGGACAAAGCTATGGCTACACCTTC,CASSSPGQSYGYTF
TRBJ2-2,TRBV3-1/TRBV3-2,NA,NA,TGTGCCAGCAGCCTACAGGGTTCTATCACCGGGGAGCTGTTTTTT,CASSLQGSITGELFF
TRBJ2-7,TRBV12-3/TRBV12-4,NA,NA,TGTGCCAGCAGTTTAGCGGGGGGGCGGGAGCAGTACTTC,CASSLAGGREQYF
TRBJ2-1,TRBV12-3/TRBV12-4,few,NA,TGTGCCAGCGGGGTTAGCGGATACAATGAGCAGTTCTTC,CASGVSGYNEQFF
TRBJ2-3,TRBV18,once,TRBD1,TGTGCCAGCTCACTGGGACAGATGCAGTATTTT,CASSLGQMQYF
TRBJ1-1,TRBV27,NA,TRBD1,TGTGCCAGCAGCCTATCCCGCAGACAGGGTGGGGGGGCTTTCTTT,CASSLSRRQGGGAFF
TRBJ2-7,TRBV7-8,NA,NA,TGTGCCAGCAGCTTAGAAGCTCTAGGATCCTACGAGCAGTACTTC,CASSLEALGSYEQYF
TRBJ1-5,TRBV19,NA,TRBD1,TGTGCCAGTAGGCAGGGACAGGGCAATCAGCCCCAGCATTTT,CASRQGQGNQPQHF
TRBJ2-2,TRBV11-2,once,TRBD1,TGTGCCAGCAGCTACCGGGGACAGCTAGACGCCGGGGAGCTGTTTTTT,CASSYRGQLDAGELFF
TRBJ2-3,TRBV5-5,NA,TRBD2,TGTGCCAGCAGTTCAAGACTAGCGGGGGGGCCCAGCACAGATACGCAGTATTTT,CASSSRLAGGPSTDTQYF
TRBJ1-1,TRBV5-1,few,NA,TGCGCCAGCAGCGATCAGGCGAACACTGAAGCTTTCTTT,CASSDQANTEAFF
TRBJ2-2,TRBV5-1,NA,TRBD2,TGCGCCAGCAGCTTCCTTAGCGGGGTTGTCACCGGGGAGCTGTTTTTT,CASSFLSGVVTGELFF
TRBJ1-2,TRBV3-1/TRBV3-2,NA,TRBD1,TGTGCCAGCAGCTCGGGACAGCTCTATGGCTACACCTTC,CASSSGQLYGYTF
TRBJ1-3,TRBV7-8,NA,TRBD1,TGTGCCAGCAGCCCCCTACCACAGGGGGCGTTGGGAAACACCATATATTTT,CASSPLPQGALGNTIYF
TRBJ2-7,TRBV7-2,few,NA,TGTGCCAGCAGCCACACCACAGGGTCCTACGAGCAGTACTTC,CASSHTTGSYEQYF
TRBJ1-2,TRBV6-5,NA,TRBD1,TGTGCCAGCAGCCGACAGGGAGCCTATGGCTACACCTTC,CASSRQGAYGYTF
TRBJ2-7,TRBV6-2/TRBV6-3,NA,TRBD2,TGTGCCAGCAGTACCCCGACTAGCGGGGGATACGAGCAGTACTTC,CASSTPTSGGYEQYF
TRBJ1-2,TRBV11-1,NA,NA,TGTGCCAGCAGCTTAGATCAGTTTGCCGCTGGCTACACCTTC,CASSLDQFAAGYTF
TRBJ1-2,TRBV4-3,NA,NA,TGCGCCAGCAGCCGTCGACAGGTACCCTATGGCTACACCTTC,CASSRRQVPYGYTF
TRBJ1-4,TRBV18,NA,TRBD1,TGTGCCAGCTCACCACCGGGGACAGACTACGAAAAACTGTTTTTT,CASSPPGTDYEKLFF
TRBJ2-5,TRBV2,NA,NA,TGTGCCAGCAGCGAGGAGGCCTCTTGGGTAGAGACCCAGTACTTC,CASSEEASWVETQYF
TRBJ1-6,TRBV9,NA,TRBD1,TGTGCCAGCAGCCCCCGCGGGACAGCCAATTCACCCCTCCACTTT,CASSPRGTANSPLHF